This T cell receptor beta chain came from a study of T cells in Graves' hyperthyroidism and ophthalmopathy. The germline V and J ends were trimmed by 3 bases and 0 bases, with 20 bases remaining between them. The germline V gene has CDR1 MDHEN and CDR2 SYDVKM. The CDR3 length is 18 residues. Extraction of PBMCs used 7.5 to 10 ml of fresh peripheral blood. In regard to this clonotype: Its antigen is currently unknown.

Study findings and constraints: Blood also contained most expanded thyroid clonotypes above 0.001.

The source material, RNA transcripts, was used to amplify TCR beta CDR3 regions. Primed by the HTBI set, a first-round RT-PCR was run on the TCR CDR3. MiXCR was run by TCRdb on the multiplex PCR reads, yielding one entry per CDR3 protein. The sample holds about 610,000 distinct CDR3 sequences; approximately 15% are singletons and the top ten take 2.5% to 4%. Sample: blood. The TCR sequence derives from a woman between 35 and 50 years old with Graves' ophthalmopathy. The J gene is TRBJ2-5, the V gene TRBV28; a weak D match, TRBD1 (6 bases). The DNA for the CDR3 is TGTGCCAGCAGTTTCGTGGCAGGGGTTCGAGGAGACCAAGAGACCCAGTACTTC. The encoded protein is CASSFVAGVRGDQETQYF.